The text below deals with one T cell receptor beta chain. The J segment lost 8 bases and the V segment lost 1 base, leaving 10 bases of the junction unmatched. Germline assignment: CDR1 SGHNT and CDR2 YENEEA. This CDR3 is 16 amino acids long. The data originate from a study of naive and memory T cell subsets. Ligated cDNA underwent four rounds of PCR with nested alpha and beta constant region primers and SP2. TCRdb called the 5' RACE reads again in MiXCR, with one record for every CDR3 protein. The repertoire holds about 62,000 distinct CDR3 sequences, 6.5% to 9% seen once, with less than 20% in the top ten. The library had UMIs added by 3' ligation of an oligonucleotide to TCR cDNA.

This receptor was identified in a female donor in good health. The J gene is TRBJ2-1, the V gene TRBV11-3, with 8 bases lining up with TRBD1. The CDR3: CASSLGAGQGQYEQFF. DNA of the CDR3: TGTGCCAGCAGCTTAGGGGCCGGACAGGGCCAGTATGAGCAGTTCTTC.